This T cell receptor beta chain was obtained from a study of T cells in Graves' hyperthyroidism and ophthalmopathy. The CDR3 covers 12 residues. Germline lookup yields CDR1 MDHEN and CDR2 SYDVKM. The V end lost 3 bases, the J end lost 2 bases, and 5 bases lay between the germline ends. TCR beta CDR3 sequences were amplified from RNA transcripts. In the first-round RT-PCR of the TCR CDR3, the HTBI primer set was used. One entry per CDR3 protein results from TCRdb running MiXCR on the multiplex PCR reads. In the table there are about 640,000 distinct CDR3 sequences, 13% to 15% of which are singletons. This clonotype has ten or more counts. Its cognate antigen is unknown. Study-level findings and limits: Using 13 V-J features, a model discriminated ophthalmopathy from stable hyperthyroidism.

The specimen sequenced was blood. The receptor was derived from a woman aged 45-59 years with Graves' ophthalmopathy. The chain recombines TRBV28 with TRBJ2-7; no clear D gene. CDR3 loop: CASSFTAYEQYF. CDR3 sequence (DNA): TGTGCCAGCAGTTTCACGGCCTACGAGCAGTACTTC.